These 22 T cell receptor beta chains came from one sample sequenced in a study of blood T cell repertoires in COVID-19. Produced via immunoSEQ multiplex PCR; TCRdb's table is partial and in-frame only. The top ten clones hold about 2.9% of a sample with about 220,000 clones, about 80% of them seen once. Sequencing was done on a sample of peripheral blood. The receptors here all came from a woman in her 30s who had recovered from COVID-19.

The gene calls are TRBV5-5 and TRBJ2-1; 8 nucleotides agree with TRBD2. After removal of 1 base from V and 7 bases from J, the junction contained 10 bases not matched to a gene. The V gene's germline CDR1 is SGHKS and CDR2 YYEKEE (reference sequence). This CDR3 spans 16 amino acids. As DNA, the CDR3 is TGTGCCAGCAGCTTGACTAGCGGAGCCTCATCAAATGAGCAGTTCTTC. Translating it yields CASSLTSGASSNEQFF. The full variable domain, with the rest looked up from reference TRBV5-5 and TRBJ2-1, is DAGVTQSPTHLIKTRGQQVTLRCSPISGHKSVSWYQQVLGQGPQFIFQYYEKEERGRGNFPDRFSARQFPNYSSELNVNALLLGDSALYLCASSLTSGASSNEQFFGPGTRLTVL.

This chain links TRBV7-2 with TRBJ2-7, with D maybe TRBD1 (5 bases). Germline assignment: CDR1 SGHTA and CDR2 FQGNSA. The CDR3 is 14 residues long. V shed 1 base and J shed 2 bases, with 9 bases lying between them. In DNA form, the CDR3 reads TGTGCCAGCAGCTTAGTAAAGGGGACCTACGAGCAGTACTTC. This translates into CASSLVKGTYEQYF.

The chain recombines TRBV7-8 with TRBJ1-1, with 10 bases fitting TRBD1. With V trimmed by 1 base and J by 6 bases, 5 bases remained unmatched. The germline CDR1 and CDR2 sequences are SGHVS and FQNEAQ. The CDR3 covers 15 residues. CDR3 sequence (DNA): TGTGCCAGCAGCTTAGGACAGGGGGCGGGAGCTGAAGCTTTCTTT. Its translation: CASSLGQGAGAEAFF.

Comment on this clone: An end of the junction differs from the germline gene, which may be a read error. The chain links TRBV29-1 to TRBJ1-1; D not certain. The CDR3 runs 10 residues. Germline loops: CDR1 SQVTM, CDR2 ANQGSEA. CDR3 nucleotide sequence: TGCGGCGTTGGAGGTACTGAAGCTTTCTTT. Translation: CGVGGTEAFF.

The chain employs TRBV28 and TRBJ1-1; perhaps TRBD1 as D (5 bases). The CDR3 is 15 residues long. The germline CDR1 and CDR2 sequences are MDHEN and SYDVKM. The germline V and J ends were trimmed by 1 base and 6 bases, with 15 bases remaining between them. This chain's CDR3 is CASSLYQGMGSEAFF. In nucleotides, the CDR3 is TGTGCCAGCAGTTTATACCAGGGTATGGGCTCTGAAGCTTTCTTT.

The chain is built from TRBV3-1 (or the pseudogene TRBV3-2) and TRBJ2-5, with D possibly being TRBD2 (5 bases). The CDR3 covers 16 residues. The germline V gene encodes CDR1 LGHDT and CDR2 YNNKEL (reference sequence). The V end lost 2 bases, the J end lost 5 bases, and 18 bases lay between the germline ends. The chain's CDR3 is CASSQPEGTGQETQYF. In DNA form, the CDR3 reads TGTGCCAGCAGCCAACCCGAGGGTACCGGTCAGGAGACCCAGTACTTC.

CDR3 sequence reads: CASSLIPAGGVYEQYF. The DNA of the CDR3 is TGTGCCAGCAGCTTAATCCCGGCAGGGGGCGTCTACGAGCAGTACTTC. This chain links TRBV7-3 with TRBJ2-7; TRBD1 matches 8 bases. With V trimmed by 1 base and J by 3 bases, 8 bases remained unmatched. Germline V gene lookup returns CDR1 SGHTA and CDR2 FQGTGA. The CDR3 sequence is 16 residues long.

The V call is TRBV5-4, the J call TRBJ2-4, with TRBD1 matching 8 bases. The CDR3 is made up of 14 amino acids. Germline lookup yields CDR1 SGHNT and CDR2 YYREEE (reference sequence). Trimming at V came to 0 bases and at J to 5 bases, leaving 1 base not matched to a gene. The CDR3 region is CASSLGQGQNIQYF. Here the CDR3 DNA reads TGTGCCAGCAGCTTGGGACAGGGGCAAAACATTCAGTACTTC.

CDR3 loop: CASRQEQFQAEKLFF. DNA for the CDR3: TGTGCCAGCAGACAAGAACAGTTTCAGGCGGAAAAACTGTTTTTT. This chain joins TRBV6-5 and TRBJ1-4; D gene uncertain. Germline-derived CDR1 and CDR2 are MNHEY and SVGAGI. Trimming removed 6 bases from V and 8 bases from J, with 19 bases in between. The CDR3 runs to 15 residues.

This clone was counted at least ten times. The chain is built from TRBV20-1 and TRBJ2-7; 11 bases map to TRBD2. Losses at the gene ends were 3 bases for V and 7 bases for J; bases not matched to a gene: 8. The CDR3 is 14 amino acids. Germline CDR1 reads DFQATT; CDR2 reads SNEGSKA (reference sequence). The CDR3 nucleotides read TGCAGTGCTAGTATAGCGGGAGGGTCTAGGGAGCAGTACTTC. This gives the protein CSASIAGGSREQYF.

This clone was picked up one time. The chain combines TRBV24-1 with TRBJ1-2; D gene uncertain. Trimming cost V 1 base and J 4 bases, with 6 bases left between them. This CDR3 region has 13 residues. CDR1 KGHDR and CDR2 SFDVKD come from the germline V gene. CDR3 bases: TGTGCCACCAGTGATTTCGAGGGCTATGGCTACACCTTC. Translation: CATSDFEGYGYTF.

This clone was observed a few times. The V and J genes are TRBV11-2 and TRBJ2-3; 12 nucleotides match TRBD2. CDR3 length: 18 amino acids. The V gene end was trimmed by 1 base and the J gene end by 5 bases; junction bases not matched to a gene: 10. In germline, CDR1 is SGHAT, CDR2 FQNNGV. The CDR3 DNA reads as TGTGCCAGCAGCTTAGCACTGACTAGCGGGAGTGTTGTAGATACGCAGTATTTT. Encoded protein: CASSLALTSGSVVDTQYF. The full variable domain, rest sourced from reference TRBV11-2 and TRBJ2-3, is EAGVAQSPRYKIIEKRQSVAFWCNPISGHATLYWYQQILGQGPKLLIQFQNNGVVDDSQLPKDRFSAERLKGVDSTLKIQPAKLEDSAVYLCASSLALTSGSVVDTQYFGPGTRLTVL.

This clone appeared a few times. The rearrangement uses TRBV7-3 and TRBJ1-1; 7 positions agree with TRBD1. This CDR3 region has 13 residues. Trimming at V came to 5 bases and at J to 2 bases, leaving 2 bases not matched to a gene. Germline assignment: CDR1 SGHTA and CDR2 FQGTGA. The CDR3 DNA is TGTGCCAGCAGCCGGGACAGCAACACTGAAGCTTTCTTT. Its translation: CASSRDSNTEAFF. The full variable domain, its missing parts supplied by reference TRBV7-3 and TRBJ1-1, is GAGVSQTPSNKVTEKGKYVELRCDPISGHTALYWYRQSLGQGPEFLIYFQGTGAADDSGLPNDRFFAVRPEGSVSTLKIQRTERGDSAVYLCASSRDSNTEAFFGQGTRLTVV.

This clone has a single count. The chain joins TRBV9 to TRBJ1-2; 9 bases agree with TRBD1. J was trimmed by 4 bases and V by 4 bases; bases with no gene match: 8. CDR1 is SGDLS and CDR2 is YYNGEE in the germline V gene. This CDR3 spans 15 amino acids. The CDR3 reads CASSSAGTGSYGYTF. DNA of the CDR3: TGTGCCAGCAGCAGTGCCGGGACAGGGAGCTATGGCTACACCTTC.

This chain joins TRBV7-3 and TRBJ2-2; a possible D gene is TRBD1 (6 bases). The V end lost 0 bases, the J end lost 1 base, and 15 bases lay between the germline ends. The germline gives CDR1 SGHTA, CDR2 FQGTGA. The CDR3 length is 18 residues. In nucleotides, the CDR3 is TGTGCCAGCAGCTTAACGGGCAGGGGCCTCTTGAACACCGGGGAGCTGTTTTTT. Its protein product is CASSLTGRGLLNTGELFF.

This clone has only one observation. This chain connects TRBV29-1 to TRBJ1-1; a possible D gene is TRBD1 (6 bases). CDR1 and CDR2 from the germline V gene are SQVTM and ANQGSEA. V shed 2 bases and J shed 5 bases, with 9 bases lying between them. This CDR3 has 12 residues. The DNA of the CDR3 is TGCAGCGTTGAAAGGCAGGGGACTGAAGCTTTCTTT. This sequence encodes CSVERQGTEAFF.

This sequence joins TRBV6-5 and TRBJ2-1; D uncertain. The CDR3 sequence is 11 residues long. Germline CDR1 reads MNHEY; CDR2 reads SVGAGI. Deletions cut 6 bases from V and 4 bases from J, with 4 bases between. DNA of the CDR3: TGTGCCAGCAGACGGTACAATGAGCAGTTCTTC. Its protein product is CASRRYNEQFF.

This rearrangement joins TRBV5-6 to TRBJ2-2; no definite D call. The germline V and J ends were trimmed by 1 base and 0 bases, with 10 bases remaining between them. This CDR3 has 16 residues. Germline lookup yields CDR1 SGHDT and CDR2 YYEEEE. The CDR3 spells CASSLLTAANTGELFF. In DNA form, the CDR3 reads TGTGCCAGCAGCTTGTTAACGGCGGCGAACACCGGGGAGCTGTTTTTT.

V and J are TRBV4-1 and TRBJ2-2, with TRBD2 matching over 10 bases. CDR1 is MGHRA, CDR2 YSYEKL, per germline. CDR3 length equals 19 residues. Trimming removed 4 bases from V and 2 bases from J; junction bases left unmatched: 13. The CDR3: CASSPEVGEREGNTGELFF. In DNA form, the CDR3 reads TGCGCCAGCAGCCCGGAAGTCGGGGAGCGGGAGGGTAACACCGGGGAGCTGTTTTTT.

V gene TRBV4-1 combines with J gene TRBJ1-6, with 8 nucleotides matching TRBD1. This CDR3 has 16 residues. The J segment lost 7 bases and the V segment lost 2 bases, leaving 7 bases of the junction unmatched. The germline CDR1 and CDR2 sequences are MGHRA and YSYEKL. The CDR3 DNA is TGCGCCAGCAGCCAACCCGTGGACAGGGAAAATTCACCCCTCCACTTT. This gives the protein CASSQPVDRENSPLHF.

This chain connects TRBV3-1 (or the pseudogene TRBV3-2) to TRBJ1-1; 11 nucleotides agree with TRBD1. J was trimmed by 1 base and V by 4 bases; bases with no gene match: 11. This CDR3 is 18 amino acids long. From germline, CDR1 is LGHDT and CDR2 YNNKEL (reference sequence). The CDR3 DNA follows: TGTGCCAGCAGCCCCCTCCCTGGGACAGGGGGGAGGAACACTGAAGCTTTCTTT. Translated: CASSPLPGTGGRNTEAFF.

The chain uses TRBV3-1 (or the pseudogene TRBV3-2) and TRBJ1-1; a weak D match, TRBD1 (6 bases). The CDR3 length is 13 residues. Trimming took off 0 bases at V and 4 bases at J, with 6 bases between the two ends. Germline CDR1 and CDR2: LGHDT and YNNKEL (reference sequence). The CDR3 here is CASSQEGGTEAFF. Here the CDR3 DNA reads TGTGCCAGCAGCCAAGAAGGGGGCACTGAAGCTTTCTTT.